The sequence of this T cell receptor (beta chain) was determined in a study of T cells in Graves' hyperthyroidism and ophthalmopathy. The CDR3 consists of 15 residues. From germline, CDR1 is MNHEY and CDR2 SVGEGT. The V end lost 11 bases, the J end lost 2 bases, and 18 bases lay between the germline ends. Amplified TCR beta CDR3 regions derived from RNA transcripts. A set of HTBI primers served as the primers for a first-round RT-PCR of the TCR CDR3. TCRdb re-derived calls from the multiplex PCR reads in MiXCR, one entry per CDR3 protein. The sample has a few hundred thousand distinct CDR3 sequences, around 16% seen once; the top ten hold less than 3.5%.

The V call is TRBV6-2 or TRBV6-3, the J call TRBJ2-2; D not resolved. This receptor was taken from a woman aged 40-49 years with Graves' ophthalmopathy. The sample comprised blood. CDR3 residues: CACAPAGRNTGELFF. The CDR3 nucleotides read TGTGCCTGCGCCCCGGCCGGCAGAAACACCGGGGAGCTGTTTTTT.